The rows below give T cell receptor beta chains drawn from one sample of a study of blood T cell repertoires in COVID-19. The assay was immunoSEQ multiplex PCR, and TCRdb's table has in-frame clones only and misses some. The sample yields fewer than 350,000 clones, around 85% seen once. Sequenced input: peripheral blood. These receptors all stem from a human donor in a cohort sampled during active COVID-19. The CDR3 runs from the conserved cysteine through the conserved F or W. D genes are given only for firm matches. For some rows the clone size is stated as once, few or many, or as a class when expanded; others skip it.

CATSDSSAMTGEQYF	TGTGCCACCAGTGATTCCTCCGCGATGACGGGGGAGCAGTACTTC	TRBJ2-7	NA	many	TRBV24-1
CASSYKFAGAIGEAFF	TGTGCCAGCAGTTACAAGTTTGCGGGCGCAATCGGCGAAGCTTTCTTT	TRBJ1-1	NA	once	TRBV6-6
CASSVTGEAFF	TGCGCCAGCAGTGTGACAGGTGAAGCTTTCTTT	TRBJ1-1	NA	NA	TRBV10-2
CASSQGHTEAFF	TGCGCCAGCAGCCAGGGCCACACTGAAGCTTTCTTT	TRBJ1-1	NA	NA	TRBV5-1
CASSQGGTGVNTIYF	TGTGCCAGCAGCCAAGGAGGGACAGGGGTAAACACCATATATTTT	TRBJ1-3	TRBD1	NA	TRBV3-1/TRBV3-2
CASSPPGLSTDTQYF	TGTGCCAGTAGCCCCCCGGGACTGAGCACAGATACGCAGTATTTT	TRBJ2-3	NA	NA	TRBV19
CASSLSGGLRETQYF	TGTGCCAGCAGCCTAAGCGGGGGCCTTAGGGAGACCCAGTACTTC	TRBJ2-5	TRBD2	NA	TRBV7-8
CAWRYRAFF	TGTGCCTGGAGGTACAGAGCTTTCTTT	TRBJ1-1	NA	NA	TRBV30
CASSPLAGTGSPGELFF	TGTGCCAGCAGCCCCCTAGCGGGGACAGGATCTCCCGGGGAGCTGTTTTTT	TRBJ2-2	NA	NA	TRBV11-3
CASSLWTREQYF	TGTGCCAGCAGCCTTTGGACTAGAGAGCAGTACTTC	TRBJ2-7	TRBD2	NA	TRBV3-1/TRBV3-2
CASSSRTVKNEQFF	TGTGCCAGCAGCTCACGGACAGTGAAAAATGAGCAGTTCTTC	TRBJ2-1	NA	NA	TRBV11-3
CSARFVQEQYF	TGCAGTGCTAGATTTGTCCAGGAGCAGTACTTC	TRBJ2-7	NA	NA	TRBV20-1
CASSLASGTGVSSTDTQYF	TGTGCCAGCAGCTTAGCCTCCGGGACAGGGGTGTCTAGCACAGATACGCAGTATTTT	TRBJ2-3	TRBD1	NA	TRBV7-3
CASTTDREYSYEQYF	TGTGCCAGCACCACGGACAGAGAATACTCCTACGAGCAGTACTTC	TRBJ2-7	NA	NA	TRBV6-6
CASGVGQGYEQYF	TGTGCCAGCGGGGTCGGACAGGGCTACGAGCAGTACTTC	TRBJ2-7	TRBD1	NA	TRBV27
CASRVPRDTEAFF	TGTGCCAGCAGGGTCCCGCGGGACACTGAAGCTTTCTTT	TRBJ1-1	NA	NA	TRBV12-3/TRBV12-4
CASSQDRSGGTEAFF	TGCGCCAGCAGCCAAGATAGGTCCGGGGGCACTGAAGCTTTCTTT	TRBJ1-1	NA	NA	TRBV4-1
CASSIEAGKGDTQYF	TGCGCCAGCAGTATTGAGGCGGGGAAGGGGGATACGCAGTATTTT	TRBJ2-3	NA	NA	TRBV5-1
CASSQALAGGAGAAFF	TGCGCCAGCAGCCAAGCGCTTGCAGGGGGCGCCGGGGCAGCTTTCTTT	TRBJ1-1	TRBD1	NA	TRBV4-1
CASSLTGRNSPLHF	TGTGCCAGCAGTTTGACGGGGAGGAATTCACCCCTCCACTTT	TRBJ1-6	NA	NA	TRBV27
CASSTRRSGSPLHF	TGCGCCAGCAGCACCCGGAGATCGGGGTCACCCCTCCACTTT	TRBJ1-6	NA	NA	TRBV5-1
CASSNRDREGQETQYF	TGTGCCAGCAGCAACCGGGACAGAGAAGGGCAAGAGACCCAGTACTTC	TRBJ2-5	TRBD1	many	TRBV5-4
CASSLSSPRTEAFF	TGTGCCAGCAGCTTAAGCTCCCCCAGGACTGAAGCTTTCTTT	TRBJ1-1	NA	NA	TRBV7-3
CSATEQNVLTF	TGCAGTGCTACCGAGCAAAACGTCCTGACTTTC	TRBJ2-6	NA	few	TRBV20-1
CASSLFGHRERYGYTF	TGTGCCAGCAGCTTGTTTGGACACAGGGAACGGTATGGCTACACCTTC	TRBJ1-2	NA	NA	TRBV5-6